This TCR beta chain derives from a study of blood T cell repertoires in COVID-19. Authors' analysis steps: Nucleated cell number was recorded as an estimate derived from reference gene primer amplification. The repertoire was sequenced with immunoSEQ multiplex PCR; TCRdb's copy has only in-frame clones and lacks some. V, J and clone size are those of that table, while D and trimming were read from the DNA. The sample holds under 200,000 clones, around four fifths seen once. This CDR3 spans 16 amino acids. Trimming cost V 1 base and J 4 bases; bases outside gene matches: 3. The V gene's germline CDR1 is LGHNA and CDR2 YNFKEQ.

The sample was peripheral blood. The receptor's source is a woman in her 70s who had recovered from COVID-19. The chain has TRBV4-2 and TRBJ2-3, with 12 nucleotides matching TRBD2. Here the CDR3 reads CASSQGPSGGADTQYF. The CDR3 region has the DNA TGTGCCAGCAGCCAAGGCCCTAGCGGGGGGGCAGATACGCAGTATTTT.